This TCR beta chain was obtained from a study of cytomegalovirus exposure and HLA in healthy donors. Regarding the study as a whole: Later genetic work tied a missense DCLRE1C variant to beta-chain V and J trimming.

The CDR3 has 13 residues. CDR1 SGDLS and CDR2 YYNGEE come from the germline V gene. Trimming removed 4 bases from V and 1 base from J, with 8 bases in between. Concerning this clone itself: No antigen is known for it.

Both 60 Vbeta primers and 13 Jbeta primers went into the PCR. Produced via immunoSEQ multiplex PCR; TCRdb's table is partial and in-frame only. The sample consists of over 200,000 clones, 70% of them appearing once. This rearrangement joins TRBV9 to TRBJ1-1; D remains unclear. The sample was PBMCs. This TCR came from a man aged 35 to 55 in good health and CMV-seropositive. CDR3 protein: CASSLSGNTEAFF. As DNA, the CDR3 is TGTGCCAGCAGCCTCAGTGGGAACACTGAAGCTTTCTTT.